Below are 26 T cell receptor beta chains sequenced from a single sample in a study of radiotherapy plus CTLA-4 blockade in lung cancer. Only in-frame clones appear in the TCRdb table, and some are missing; sequencing was by immunoSEQ multiplex PCR. The data show 40,000 to 55,000 clones, with 75% to 80% seen just once and approximately 2.5% held by the top ten. Material: peripheral blood, obtained from a patient treated with radiotherapy plus ipilimumab. These receptors were obtained from a human donor with non-small cell lung cancer whose response to radiotherapy plus ipilimumab could not be evaluated.

The J gene is TRBJ2-1, the V gene TRBV4-3; D is perhaps TRBD2 (5 bases). Germline CDR1 LGHNA, CDR2 YSLEER. This CDR3 spans 16 amino acids. V gave up 0 bases and J gave up 1 base, with 10 bases separating them. The CDR3 sequence: CASSQDYRGSYNEQFF. CDR3 DNA: TGCGCCAGCAGCCAAGACTATCGGGGTTCCTACAATGAGCAGTTCTTC.

For the CDR3, the DNA is TGTGCCATCAGATCTGGACAGGGCTACGAGCAGTACTTC. This encodes CAIRSGQGYEQYF. This sequence joins TRBV10-3 and TRBJ2-5; 8 bases fit TRBD1. The J call may be incorrect, as the DNA end agrees better with TRBJ2-7. The germline V gene encodes CDR1 ENHRY and CDR2 SYGVKD. This CDR3 has 13 amino acids.

J is TRBJ1-3 and V is TRBV6-5; tentative D call: TRBD1 (5 bases). Trimming stripped 0 bases from V and 3 bases from J, with 12 bases between. The germline CDR1 and CDR2 sequences are MNHEY and SVGAGI. This CDR3 region has 16 residues. The DNA of the CDR3 is TGTGCCAGCAGTTACTCGTCAGGGTTAGGTGGAAACACCATATATTTT. Amino acid sequence: CASSYSSGLGGNTIYF.

This clone was counted only a few times. The chain carries TRBV19 and TRBJ1-2; D is unresolved. The V gene's germline CDR1 is LNHDA and CDR2 SQIVND (reference sequence). The CDR3 is 12 amino acids. Trimming took off 6 bases at V and 1 base at J, with 6 bases between the two ends. DNA for the CDR3: TGTGCCAGTAGCGCGAGTAACTATGGCTACACCTTC. It encodes CASSASNYGYTF. Combining the CDR3 with reference TRBV19 and TRBJ1-2 gives the whole variable domain DGGITQSPKYLFRKEGQNVTLSCEQNLNHDAMYWYRQDPGQGLRLIYYSQIVNDFQKGDIAEGYSVSREKKESFPLTVTSAQKNPTAFYLCASSASNYGYTFGSGTRLTVV.

This sequence joins TRBV19 and TRBJ2-4, with D perhaps matching TRBD1 (5 bases). V lost 4 bases, J lost 7 bases, and 17 bases lay in between. This CDR3 is built from 15 residues. From germline, CDR1 is LNHDA and CDR2 SQIVND (reference sequence). The CDR3: CASSTQGYKGNIQYF. In nucleotides, the CDR3 is TGTGCCAGTAGTACGCAGGGTTATAAAGGGAACATTCAGTACTTC.

The V and J genes are TRBV18 and TRBJ1-1; 9 bases map to TRBD1. The J segment lost 1 base and the V segment lost 6 bases, leaving 3 bases of the junction unmatched. Germline lookup yields CDR1 KGHSH and CDR2 LQKENI. The CDR3 covers 14 residues. CDR3 sequence: CASSQQGANTEAFF. The CDR3 DNA follows: TGTGCCAGCTCGCAACAGGGGGCGAACACTGAAGCTTTCTTT.

This clone was observed a handful of times. The V and J genes are TRBV4-1 and TRBJ2-1; 9 nucleotides align to TRBD2. J lost 1 base, V lost 0 bases, and 1 base had no gene match. Per the germline V gene, CDR1 is MGHRA and CDR2 is YSYEKL. The CDR3 has 16 amino acids. This CDR3 reads CASSQELAGSYNEQFF. The CDR3 bases are TGCGCCAGCAGCCAAGAGCTAGCGGGGTCCTACAATGAGCAGTTCTTC.

The rearrangement joins TRBV6-5 to TRBJ2-2; TRBD2 matches 7 bases. CDR1 is MNHEY, CDR2 SVGAGI, per germline. The CDR3 spans 15 residues. Trimming cost V 5 bases and J 8 bases; bases outside gene matches: 11. CDR3 sequence reads: CASSPGTMTRGELFF. In nucleotides, the CDR3 is TGTGCCAGCAGTCCCGGGACTATGACCAGGGGGGAGCTGTTTTTT.

The genes are TRBV7-8 and TRBJ1-2; TRBD1 aligns across 7 bases. Germline CDR1 is SGHVS and CDR2 is FQNEAQ. V was pared by 8 bases and J by 7 bases, with 7 bases of the junction left unmatched. This CDR3 spans 12 amino acids. The CDR3 sequence: CASLDREVGYTF. The CDR3 region has the DNA TGTGCCAGCCTCGACAGGGAGGTTGGCTACACCTTC. The complete variable domain, with remaining parts taken from reference TRBV7-8 and TRBJ1-2, reads GAGVSQSPRYKVAKRGQDVALRCDPISGHVSLFWYQQALGQGPEFLTYFQNEAQLDKSGLPSDRFFAERPEGSVSTLKIQRTQQEDSAVYLCASLDREVGYTFGSGTRLTVV.

This chain uses TRBV6-6 with TRBJ2-7, with 7 bases identical to TRBD1. J gave up 7 bases and V 1 base, and 7 bases lay outside the gene matches. Germline CDR1 MNHNY, CDR2 SVGAGI (reference sequence). CDR3 length: 14 amino acids. This CDR3 is CASSYFGPGGEQYF. The CDR3 DNA reads TGTGCCAGCAGTTACTTCGGTCCAGGGGGAGAGCAGTACTTC.

This clone has more than one count but fewer than ten. V gene TRBV5-4 combines with J gene TRBJ1-2, with D maybe TRBD1 (5 bases). Germline V gene lookup returns CDR1 SGHNT and CDR2 YYREEE (reference sequence). Trimming pared 0 bases from V and 4 bases from J, leaving 13 bases between. The CDR3 covers 15 residues. The CDR3 nucleotides read TGTGCCAGCAGCTTGGGAAGCAGGGATCCCTATGGCTACACCTTC. Translation gives CASSLGSRDPYGYTF. Based on the CDR3 plus reference TRBV5-4 and TRBJ1-2, the full variable domain is ETGVTQSPTHLIKTRGQQVTLRCSSQSGHNTVSWYQQALGQGPQFIFQYYREEENGRGNFPPRFSGLQFPNYSSELNVNALELDDSALYLCASSLGSRDPYGYTFGSGTRLTVV.

The chain employs TRBV30 and TRBJ1-5; possibly TRBD1 for D (6 bases). Trimming removed 5 bases at V and 6 bases at J, with 11 bases between. CDR1 is GTSNPN, CDR2 SVGIG, per germline (reference sequence). The CDR3 extends over 12 amino acids. This chain's CDR3 is CAWGTGSQPQHF. The CDR3 DNA reads TGTGCCTGGGGAACAGGGTCTCAGCCCCAGCATTTT.

CDR3 DNA: TGCGCCAGCAGCCAAGGAGGCAGGGGGAAATCTGGGGCCAACGTCCTGACTTTC. Its protein is CASSQGGRGKSGANVLTF. The chain uses TRBV4-1 and TRBJ2-6, with 7 nucleotides matching TRBD1. CDR1 and CDR2 from the germline V gene are MGHRA and YSYEKL. V shed 1 base, J shed 1 base, and the junction held 7 bases outside the gene matches. The CDR3 is made up of 18 amino acids.

As DNA, the CDR3 is TGTGCCAGCAGTGAAGTCGTGGTAAAAGCGGGTGCCTACGAGCAGTACTTC. Its protein product is CASSEVVVKAGAYEQYF. The J gene is TRBJ2-7, the V gene TRBV6-1, with D possibly matching TRBD2 (6 bases). V was trimmed by 1 base and J by 2 bases, leaving 18 bases between them. Looked up from germline, CDR1 is MNHNS and CDR2 is SASEGT. The CDR3 totals 17 residues.

This clone was detected once. V usage is TRBV7-2 and J usage is TRBJ2-2, with 11 bases that match TRBD1. Germline values: CDR1 SGHTA, CDR2 FQGNSA. J gave up 6 bases and V 4 bases, and 4 bases lay outside the gene matches. The CDR3 is 15 residues long. The CDR3 nucleotides read TGTGCCAGCAGCTCGGACAGGGGGCGGGCCGGGGAGCTGTTTTTT. Amino acid sequence: CASSSDRGRAGELFF.

The CDR3 loop reads CASSPDAYFAGVTDTQYF. The CDR3 bases are TGTGCCAGCAGCCCGGACGCTTACTTTGCGGGAGTAACAGATACGCAGTATTTT. This chain connects TRBV9 to TRBJ2-3; 7 bases are shared with TRBD2. Germline V gene data show CDR1 as SGDLS and CDR2 as YYNGEE. V shed 4 bases and J 3 bases; nucleotides not matched to a gene: 17. This CDR3 comprises 18 residues.

This clone appeared a single time. CDR3 protein: CASSQQVQETQYF. The CDR3 DNA follows: TGTGCCAGCAGCCAACAAGTACAAGAGACCCAGTACTTC. The gene calls are TRBV7-9 and TRBJ2-5, with D hard to call. The CDR3 extends over 13 amino acids. In germline, CDR1 is SEHNR, CDR2 FQNEAQ (reference sequence). The ends were cut back, 5 bases at V and 2 bases at J, with 9 bases in the middle.

This chain uses TRBV5-1 with TRBJ2-2, with D maybe TRBD1 (5 bases). In germline, CDR1 is SGHRS, CDR2 YFSETQ. Trimming shortened V by 5 bases and J by 0 bases, and 11 bases separated the two germline ends. The CDR3 is 15 amino acids. CDR3 in amino acids: CASSSGPANTGELFF. The CDR3 DNA reads as TGCGCCAGCAGTTCAGGGCCAGCGAACACCGGGGAGCTGTTTTTT.

In nucleotides, the CDR3 is TGTGCCAGCAGCAAAAATTCCGGGACAGGCCTACTAACTAATGAAAAACTGTTTTTT. Its translation: CASSKNSGTGLLTNEKLFF. The chain links TRBV7-9 to TRBJ1-4, with 8 bases matching TRBD1. The germline gives CDR1 SEHNR, CDR2 FQNEAQ (reference sequence). The CDR3 is 19 amino acids. V shed 5 bases and J 1 base; nucleotides not matched to a gene: 15. The full variable domain, in which reference TRBV7-9 and TRBJ1-4 provide the parts outside the CDR3, is DTGVSQNPRHKITKRGQNVTFRCDPISEHNRLYWYRQTLGQGPEFLTYFQNEAQLEKSRLLSDRFSAERPKGSFSTLEIQRTEQGDSAMYLCASSKNSGTGLLTNEKLFFGSGTQLSVL.

The chain uses TRBV27 and TRBJ1-4, with D perhaps TRBD1 (6 bases). CDR3 length equals 14 residues. Trimming removed 6 bases from V and 11 bases from J, with 19 bases in between. Germline V gives CDR1 MNHEY, CDR2 SMNVEV (reference sequence). CDR3 sequence reads: CASRAGTPTTKLFF. As DNA, the CDR3 is TGTGCCAGCAGGGCCGGGACACCCACGACTAAACTGTTTTTT.

The chain is built from TRBV14 and TRBJ2-4; maybe TRBD1 (6 bases). The length of the CDR3 is 15 residues. The V end lost 0 bases, the J end lost 5 bases, and 11 bases lay between the germline ends. CDR1 is SGHDN and CDR2 is FVKESK in the germline V gene. The CDR3 is CASSQDRQAQNIQYF. The CDR3 DNA follows: TGTGCCAGCAGCCAAGATAGACAGGCCCAAAACATTCAGTACTTC.

The chain couples TRBV5-1 to TRBJ2-4, with D maybe TRBD2 (6 bases). V lost 4 bases and J 7 bases, leaving 9 bases between the germline ends. From germline, CDR1 is SGHRS and CDR2 YFSETQ. The CDR3 spans 12 residues. The chain's CDR3 is CASSPGENIQYF. The DNA for the CDR3 is TGCGCCAGCAGCCCGGGAGAGAACATTCAGTACTTC.

V usage is TRBV7-9 and J usage is TRBJ2-5; 9 nucleotides line up with TRBD2. J lost 1 base, V lost 1 base, and 4 bases had no gene match. Per the germline V gene, CDR1 is SEHNR and CDR2 is FQNEAQ (reference sequence). The CDR3 contains 16 residues. The CDR3 loop reads CASSLVGSGGQETQYF. CDR3 nucleotides: TGTGCCAGCAGCTTAGTTGGTAGCGGGGGCCAAGAGACCCAGTACTTC.

The chain uses TRBV18 and TRBJ2-1; 10 bases map to TRBD2. The CDR3 extends over 15 amino acids. The germline V gene has CDR1 KGHSH and CDR2 LQKENI. Trimming at V came to 4 bases and at J to 3 bases, leaving 3 bases not matched to a gene. In DNA, the CDR3 is TGTGCCAGCTCACTTAGGACTAGCGGCTACAATGAGCAGTTCTTC. Amino acids: CASSLRTSGYNEQFF.

This chain links TRBV13 with TRBJ2-3; 12 bases align to TRBD2. CDR3 length equals 20 residues. Trimming cost V 0 bases and J 1 base; bases outside gene matches: 11. Germline CDR1 reads PRHDT; CDR2 reads FYEKMQ (reference sequence). The CDR3 reads CASSLGQASGREDRTDTQYF. The CDR3 DNA follows: TGTGCCAGCAGCTTAGGTCAGGCTAGCGGGAGGGAGGATCGCACAGATACGCAGTATTTT.

The DNA for the CDR3 is TGTGCCAGCACCCCCGGAGAGCTCTATGGCTACACCTTC. This sequence encodes CASTPGELYGYTF. This chain connects TRBV28 to TRBJ1-2; D is ambiguous. V gave up 7 bases and J gave up 4 bases, with 13 bases separating them. The CDR3 contains 13 residues. The germline gives CDR1 MDHEN, CDR2 SYDVKM.